This T cell receptor beta chain comes out of a study of blood T cells in healthy people across ages. About the study: Capturing about one barcoded beta molecule per two T cells was achieved by template switching.

This clonotype was detected many times. Antigen specificity is unknown. Isolated PBMCs totaled at least 6 million in each sample. The V and J ends lost 2 bases and 3 bases respectively, with 12 bases between them. The germline gives CDR1 MNHNS, CDR2 SASEGT. This CDR3 region has 15 residues. Overall study results and limits: Fewer expanded clones and more diversity marked long-lived versus aged donors.

A second PCR, run for roughly 6 to 11 cycles, used a sample-barcoded 5' primer plus a J-beta primer mix. Every cDNA was tagged by a template-switch adaptor with 12 random nucleotides. In TCRdb, the 5' RACE reads were re-called with MiXCR into one record per CDR3 protein. The table has 850,000 to 950,000 distinct CDR3 sequences, about 28% seen once; the top ten hold 17%. The clonotype originates from a woman of 80 years or more in good health. The chain couples TRBV6-1 to TRBJ2-3; D call uncertain. The sample was blood. This CDR3 reads CASSELGALTDTQYF. The CDR3 DNA reads TGTGCCAGCAGTGAATTAGGCGCTCTGACAGATACGCAGTATTTT.